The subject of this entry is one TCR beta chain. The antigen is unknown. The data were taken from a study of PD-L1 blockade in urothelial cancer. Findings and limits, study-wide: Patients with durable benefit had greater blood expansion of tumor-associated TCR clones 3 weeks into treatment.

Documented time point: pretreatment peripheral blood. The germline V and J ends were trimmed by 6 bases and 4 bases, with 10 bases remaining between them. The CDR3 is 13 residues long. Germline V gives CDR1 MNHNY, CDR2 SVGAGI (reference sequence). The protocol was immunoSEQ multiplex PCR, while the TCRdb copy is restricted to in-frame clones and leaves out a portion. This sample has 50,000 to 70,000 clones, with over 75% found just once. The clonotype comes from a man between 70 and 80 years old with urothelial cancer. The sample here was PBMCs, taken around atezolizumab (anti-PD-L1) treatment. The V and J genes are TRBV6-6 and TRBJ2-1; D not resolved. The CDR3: CASSRGLYNEQFF. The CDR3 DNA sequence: TGTGCCAGCAGCCGAGGCCTTTACAATGAGCAGTTCTTC.